This TCR beta chain was obtained from a study of blood T cell repertoires in COVID-19. Study information: Samples taken during acute and convalescent COVID-19 were collected in the United States, Italy and Spain.

The CDR3 sequence is 16 residues long. The junction had 11 bases not matched to a gene; V was cut back by 4 bases and J by 6 bases. Germline values: CDR1 SGHRS, CDR2 YFSETQ. Per the original methods: Reference gene primer amplification in the assay estimated nucleated cell counts. Profiling relied on immunoSEQ multiplex PCR, and the TCRdb table lists in-frame clones only, not all of them. V and J calls and clone size come straight from that table; D and trimming were deduced from the DNA. The table has about 90,000 clones, about 80% seen once; the top ten hold approximately 10%. The material sequenced was peripheral blood. The V and J genes are TRBV5-1 and TRBJ2-3; 10 bases are shared with TRBD2. This TCR was recovered from a woman aged 70-85 years with acute or convalescent COVID-19. CDR3 protein: CASSLSGGAVRDTQYF. The CDR3 DNA follows: TGCGCCAGCAGCCTAAGCGGGGGGGCGGTGCGGGATACGCAGTATTTT.